Listed here is a single TCR beta chain. The antigen this receptor binds is unknown. HCMV-specific IgG was detected in serum with a commercial ELISA kit to determine HCMV serostatus. Peripheral blood mononuclear cells were isolated from blood by Ficoll density gradient centrifugation. This sample was taken from a study of T cells expressing NK-cell markers (dated by TCRdb to 2018 to 2020). Study-wide context: In sorted CD3+CD56+NKG2C+, CD3+CD56+NKG2C- and CD3+CD56-NKG2C+ T-cell subsets from several donors, TCR beta-chain repertoires were profiled. Of the eight sequenced donors, seven were found to be HCMV-seropositive and one was found to be HCMV-seronegative. The study sequenced eight donors, all healthy volunteers chosen at random: three men and five women. Libraries were sequenced as 2 x 150 bp reads on Illumina HiSeq 2000/2500, MiSeq or NextSeq. The paper's findings and limits, for the study overall: It remained unclear whether the expanded NKG2C-expressing T cell clones were specific for HCMV antigens. Those dominant clonotypes were again the most abundant among CD3+CD56-NKG2C+ cells in a few donors, at about 28.3-65%. In six donors, the dominant CD3+CD56+NKG2C+ clonotypes were among the top 10 CD8+ clonotypes and accounted for about 1.0-7.0% of CD8+ T cells.

The reads were generated on an Illumina HiSeq 2000. TCR beta cDNA libraries were made by 5'RACE template switching that added a universal primer site and unique molecular identifiers. Synthesis of cDNA was primed from the TCR beta constant segment and was followed by two consecutive PCR amplification steps. The published analysis was carried out like this. MIGEC was used to demultiplex reads and group the reads by UMI, and MiTCR was used to assemble and quantify clonotypes. To exclude erroneous sequences, only TCR cDNA sequences supported by at least two reads were retained. The tcR package was used for downstream repertoire analysis, and clonotypes were matched across fractions by CDR3 nucleotide sequence plus V segment. VDJmatch was used to annotate antigen specificity against VDJdb, with one amino acid substitution in CDR3 permitted. The reads were reprocessed in TCRdb, with one entry per CDR3 protein sequence and no accompanying DNA. The V and J calls shown here were made by TCRdb, not taken from the authors' results. The sample has 150,000 or so distinct CDR3 sequences on record. The ten largest clones capture about 39% of the sample.

The sequenced material came from blood T cells: a sorted CD56 or NKG2C T cell subset, CD4+ or CD8+ T cells, or bulk PBMC T cells (not recorded which). This clonotype originated in a woman aged 50 to 60 in good health. Donor details come from another sample of the same person, matched by shared clones.

The CDR3: CASSLEEVGTGAEKLFF. The sequence joins TRBV7-6 to TRBJ1-4; TCRdb gives TRBD1 as the D gene, but with no DNA this cannot be confirmed. The CDR3 holds 17 amino acids from the cysteine to the phenylalanine. The DNA is unrecorded. For CDR1 and CDR2, the germline V gene lists SGHVS and FNYEAQ.